Listed below are T cell receptor beta chains from one sample, sequenced in a study of OX40 agonist ivuxolimab in advanced cancers. Profiling relied on immunoSEQ multiplex PCR, and the TCRdb table lists in-frame clones only, not all of them. This sample yields over 55,000 clones, of which about 90% are seen a single time; around 2% belongs to the top ten. The sequences come from CD4+ or CD8+ T cells sorted from blood, collected in a trial of the OX40 agonist ivuxolimab. The receptors derive from an adult with an advanced solid tumor such as melanoma, head and neck, liver or kidney cancer. Each CDR3 is given with its conserved first and last residue. Fields, in order: D gene, J gene, V gene, CDR3 DNA, CDR3 protein. The D gene is left open where the match is weak.

d_call: .
j_call: TRBJ1-1
v_call: TRBV4-3
cdr3_nt: TGCGCCAGCAGCCAAGCAGGGGCGAACACTGAAGCTTTCTTT
cdr3_aa: CASSQAGANTEAFF

d_call: .
j_call: TRBJ2-7
v_call: TRBV7-9
cdr3_nt: TGTGCCAGCAGCTTACAGGTTGAGGACGAGCAGTACTTC
cdr3_aa: CASSLQVEDEQYF

d_call: .
j_call: TRBJ2-7
v_call: TRBV30
cdr3_nt: TGTGCCTGGAACGGGCTACAGACCTTCTACGAGCAGTACTTC
cdr3_aa: CAWNGLQTFYEQYF

d_call: TRBD1
j_call: TRBJ2-1
v_call: TRBV19
cdr3_nt: TGTGCCAGTAGCCAGAACTCGGACAGGGGGCTAAGGAATGAGCAGTTCTTC
cdr3_aa: CASSQNSDRGLRNEQFF

d_call: .
j_call: TRBJ1-4
v_call: TRBV29-1
cdr3_nt: TGCAGCGTTGCTGGGGAGCTATCAAGTCCTCAACATACAGAAAAACTGTTTTTT
cdr3_aa: CSVAGELSSPQHTEKLFF

d_call: TRBD2
j_call: TRBJ2-1
v_call: TRBV4-1
cdr3_nt: TGCGCCAGCAGCCAGGTTCGTGGGAGCGGGAGGGGCTACAATGAGCAGTTCTTC
cdr3_aa: CASSQVRGSGRGYNEQFF

d_call: .
j_call: TRBJ1-1
v_call: TRBV5-1
cdr3_nt: TGCGCCAGCAGCTTCGGACCTGGGGGATCTGAAGCTTTCTTT
cdr3_aa: CASSFGPGGSEAFF

d_call: .
j_call: TRBJ1-1
v_call: TRBV9
cdr3_nt: TGTGCCAGCAGCGTAGTAGGCGGGGAGACTGAAGCTTTCTTT
cdr3_aa: CASSVVGGETEAFF

d_call: .
j_call: TRBJ1-1
v_call: TRBV18
cdr3_nt: TGTGCCAGCTCACCAGCCGGGGCGGGTACTGAAGCTTTCTTT
cdr3_aa: CASSPAGAGTEAFF

d_call: .
j_call: TRBJ1-4
v_call: TRBV19
cdr3_nt: TGTGCCAGTAGTTTCCCGGGGCGGAATGAAAAACTGTTTTTT
cdr3_aa: CASSFPGRNEKLFF

d_call: TRBD2
j_call: TRBJ2-1
v_call: TRBV18
cdr3_nt: TGTGCCAGCTCAACTTTACTAGCGGGGGCCTACAATGAGCAGTTCTTC
cdr3_aa: CASSTLLAGAYNEQFF

d_call: .
j_call: TRBJ1-1
v_call: TRBV11-1
cdr3_nt: TGTGCCAGCAGCTTAGCCGGGCATCAGAACACTGAAGCTTTCTTT
cdr3_aa: CASSLAGHQNTEAFF

d_call: TRBD1
j_call: TRBJ1-1
v_call: TRBV6-6
cdr3_nt: TGTGCCAGCAGTTACCAACAGGGGCTTGTCACTGAAGCTTTCTTT
cdr3_aa: CASSYQQGLVTEAFF

d_call: TRBD1
j_call: TRBJ2-7
v_call: TRBV7-6
cdr3_nt: TGTGCCAGCAGCTGGAAAACCGGGACAGATAACGAGCAGTACTTC
cdr3_aa: CASSWKTGTDNEQYF

d_call: TRBD1
j_call: TRBJ1-1
v_call: TRBV13
cdr3_nt: TGTGCCAGCAGCCCCCGTACAGGGGGCAACACTGAAGCTTTCTTT
cdr3_aa: CASSPRTGGNTEAFF

d_call: .
j_call: TRBJ2-2
v_call: TRBV14
cdr3_nt: TGTGCCAGCAGCCAAGCGTCGGCCAGAACCGGGGAGCTGTTTTTT
cdr3_aa: CASSQASARTGELFF

d_call: .
j_call: TRBJ1-1
v_call: TRBV6-6
cdr3_nt: TGTGCCAGCTGTAAGGAGGCGAACACTGAAGCTTTCTTT
cdr3_aa: CASCKEANTEAFF

d_call: TRBD2
j_call: TRBJ2-5
v_call: TRBV28
cdr3_nt: TGTGCCAGCAGCCTGACTAGCGGGCCACAAGAGACCCAGTACTTC
cdr3_aa: CASSLTSGPQETQYF

d_call: .
j_call: TRBJ2-2
v_call: TRBV18
cdr3_nt: TGTGCCAGCTCGCCCGACACGACCGGGGAGCTGTTTTTT
cdr3_aa: CASSPDTTGELFF